Listed here is a single TCR beta chain. Antigen: not known. This specimen comes from a study of T cell repertoires in cytomegalovirus infection. Study-wide context: CMV infection together with matching HLA type was indicated by public TCR beta signatures.

This CDR3 has 16 residues. J was trimmed by 2 bases and V by 5 bases; bases with no gene match: 6. General study findings and limits: Pooled public TCR beta family frequency picked out CMV carriers with the relevant HLA. Ex vivo responses were dominated by HLA-C-restricted CMV-specific TCR beta clonotypes.

TCRdb analysed the reads with MiXCR anew, one entry per CDR3 protein. The repertoire holds about 130,000 distinct CDR3 sequences, with 20% to 30% as singletons. The sample comprised PBMCs, sequenced either directly or after in vitro stimulation (not recorded which). The TCR comes from a human donor in good health (CMV status not recorded). Some clones in this sample may be carry-over from other donors' samples. The chain recombines TRBV12-3 or TRBV12-4 with TRBJ2-3; the match to TRBD2 covers 11 bases. The CDR3 bases are TGTGCCAGCAGTCCCGGGACTAGCGGATACACAGATACGCAGTATTTT. This gives the protein CASSPGTSGYTDTQYF.